This entry concerns a single T cell receptor (beta chain). Its antigen is unidentified. TCR beta VDJ and CDR3 profiles were obtained from a genomic DNA template. TCRdb redid the calling of the reads with MiXCR, one entry per CDR3 protein. The sample comprises about 180,000 distinct CDR3 sequences, more than 60% of which are singletons, and about 42% rests with the top ten. Patients who underwent sequencing had shown CD8+CD57+ cell expansion by flow cytometry. The CDR3 contains 13 residues. Between the trimmed V and J ends, which lost 0 bases and 4 bases, there was a span of 6 bases. CDR1 and CDR2 from the germline V gene are SNHLY and FYNNEI. This sample is part of a study of CD8+CD57+ T cells in acquired aplastic anemia. Findings and caveats of the study: Levels of CD8+ Simpson's diversity were not significantly distinct in patients versus controls. Around 27 sequences, all CD8+ CDR3, were shared between patients and controls.

The sequencing sample was made of sorted CD4+, CD8+, or CD8+CD57+ T cells (not recorded which) from PBMCs. This chain uses TRBV2 with TRBJ1-2; D is unclear. This TCR derives from a human donor with aplastic anemia. The CDR3, as DNA: TGTGCCAGCAGTGAAGCCTTCAGCTATGGCTACACCTTC. Amino acids: CASSEAFSYGYTF. Drawing the rest from reference TRBV2 and TRBJ1-2, the complete variable domain is EPEVTQTPSHQVTQMGQEVILRCVPISNHLYFYWYRQILGQKVEFLVSFYNNEISEKSEIFDDQFSVERPDGSNFTLKIRSTKLEDSAMYFCASSEAFSYGYTFGSGTRLTVV.